This T cell receptor (beta chain) was profiled in a study of Graves' ophthalmopathy and Graves' hyperthyroidism. General observations from the study: Ophthalmopathy progression cases were predicted by the model with roughly 70% sensitivity and around 72% specificity. A 13-signature model separated ophthalmopathy from stable hyperthyroidism, about 88% sensitivity, 65% to 82% specificity.

Turning to this clonotype: Antigen unknown.

V lost 2 bases, J lost 0 bases, and 8 bases lay in between. Looked up from germline, CDR1 is MNHNS and CDR2 is SASEGT. CDR3 length: 15 residues. Researchers took RNA transcripts and amplified TCR beta CDR3 regions from them. Second-round multiplex PCR came after a first-round RT-PCR that employed HTBI primers. TCRdb reprocessed the multiplex PCR reads with MiXCR, giving one entry per CDR3 protein. The profile shows approximately 380,000 distinct CDR3 sequences, around 20% of them singletons. Diagnoses were established from clinical symptoms, serum thyroxine, TRAb, thyroid ultrasound and orbital computed tomography. As the starting material, 10 ml of fresh peripheral blood yielded the PBMCs.

The sample was peripheral blood. This clonotype was obtained from a young woman with stable Graves' hyperthyroidism. This chain connects TRBV6-1 to TRBJ1-5; D is undetermined. The CDR3 nucleotides are TGTGCCAGCAGTGAACACCTGTTTAGCAATCAGCCCCAGCATTTT. Amino acids: CASSEHLFSNQPQHF.